This T cell receptor beta chain comes out of a study of a mutant IDH1 vaccine in newly diagnosed glioma. The CDR3 is 14 amino acids. CDR1 SQVTM and CDR2 ANQGSEA come from the germline V gene. Deletions cut 4 bases from V and 1 base from J, with 14 bases between. To note about this clone: Its antigen is unidentified.

Clones were read by immunoSEQ multiplex PCR, and TCRdb kept only the in-frame ones, dropping some. The data contain about 60,000 clones, approximately 80% of them singletons. The sample's time point: week 35, safety follow-up. The investigators gave 300 ug of mutant IDH1 20-mer peptide in each vaccine dose, together with topical imiquimod. The starting material was PBMCs, obtained from a glioma patient whose treatment included an IDH1 peptide vaccine. The receptor's source is a man aged 40-55 years with glioma. The chain carries TRBV29-1 and TRBJ2-7; D possibly corresponds to TRBD1 (6 bases). The CDR3, as DNA: TGCAGCGTTGTGCTATGGGGACAATCCTACGAGCAGTACTTC. Translated: CSVVLWGQSYEQYF.